The 32 T cell receptor beta chains given below trace back to one sample, sequenced in a study of identical twins. One entry per CDR3 protein, called by TCRdb with MiXCR from the 5' RACE reads. The sample shows 350,000 or so distinct CDR3 sequences, 7% to 9.5% of them seen only once. The sample consisted of naive T cells sorted from blood. All receptors come from a woman in her fifties or sixties in good health.

This chain links TRBV19 with TRBJ1-5, with D possibly being TRBD1 (6 bases). Trimming removed 5 bases at V and 4 bases at J, with 12 bases between. Per germline, CDR1 LNHDA and CDR2 SQIVND (reference sequence). CDR3 size: 14 residues. The CDR3 DNA sequence: TGTGCCAGTAGTCCGGGGGCACGGAATCAGCCCCAGCATTTT. Its protein product is CASSPGARNQPQHF.

Here the CDR3 reads CASSVARDPEEQYV. Here the CDR3 DNA reads TGTGCCAGCAGCGTAGCGAGGGACCCTGAAGAGCAGTACGTC. The V gene is TRBV9, the J gene TRBJ2-7; D is possibly TRBD1 or TRBD2 (5 bases each). V was pared by 0 bases and J by 7 bases, with 14 bases between. CDR3 length equals 14 residues. Germline V gene data show CDR1 as SGDLS and CDR2 as YYNGEE.

The rearrangement uses TRBV29-1 and TRBJ2-5, with TRBD2 as a possible D gene (6 bases). Germline assignment: CDR1 SQVTM and CDR2 ANQGSEA. The CDR3 loop spans 13 amino acids. Trimming took off 6 bases at V and 0 bases at J, with 11 bases between the two ends. The CDR3 DNA is TGCAGCGTGTCGGCTAGCGACCAAGAGACCCAGTACTTC. Protein sequence: CSVSASDQETQYF.

In the case of this clonotype: An end of the junction does not agree with germline; a read error may underlie this. This chain connects TRBV7-9 to TRBJ2-2; D not resolved. The CDR3 is made up of 10 amino acids. The germline gives CDR1 SEHNR, CDR2 FQNEAQ (reference sequence). For the CDR3, the DNA is TGTGCCAGTCGTTCCGGGCAGCTGTTTTTT. This codes for CASRSGQLFF.

The V call is TRBV6-5, the J call TRBJ2-3, with D tentatively TRBD2 (6 bases). The CDR3 sequence is 11 residues long. The V and J ends lost 11 bases and 5 bases respectively, with 11 bases between them. From germline, CDR1 is MNHEY and CDR2 SVGAGI. The CDR3 here is CACGELDTQYF. The DNA of the CDR3 is TGTGCCTGCGGGGAGCTAGATACGCAGTATTTT.

This clonotype was detected ten times or more. The chain links TRBV5-1 to TRBJ2-2; D possibly corresponds to TRBD1 (5 bases). Trimming removed 3 bases from V and 4 bases from J, with 10 bases in between. Per the germline V gene, CDR1 is SGHRS and CDR2 is YFSETQ. There are 14 residues in the CDR3. The chain's CDR3 is CASSYRRSTGELFF. CDR3 sequence (DNA): TGCGCCAGCAGCTACAGGCGGTCCACCGGGGAGCTGTTTTTT.

This clonotype has just a few counts. The chain combines TRBV5-1 with TRBJ2-1; D gene ambiguous. Trimming cost V 2 bases and J 6 bases, with 12 bases left between them. Germline V gene sequence: CDR1 SGHRS, CDR2 YFSETQ. The CDR3 length is 14 residues. CDR3 DNA: TGCGCCAGCAGCTTAGTCCAGGTTCGCAATGAGCAGTTCTTC. Amino acids: CASSLVQVRNEQFF.

This clonotype was counted between two and nine times. The rearrangement uses TRBV5-8 and TRBJ1-1; possibly TRBD1 for D (5 bases). Trimming removed 2 bases from V and 4 bases from J, with 15 bases in between. CDR3 length equals 15 residues. Germline values: CDR1 SGHTS, CDR2 YDEGEE. CDR3 residues: CASSFGGTRGTEAFF. The CDR3 DNA follows: TGTGCCAGCAGCTTTGGGGGAACTAGGGGCACTGAAGCTTTCTTT.

This clonotype came up a few times. This chain joins TRBV11-2 and TRBJ1-1; the D gene is possibly TRBD1 (5 bases). This CDR3 comprises 14 residues. Germline CDR1 reads SGHAT; CDR2 reads FQNNGV. The germline V and J ends were trimmed by 1 base and 5 bases, with 11 bases remaining between them. For the CDR3, the DNA is TGTGCCAGCAGCTTAGGGTGGGGCGGAACTGAAGCTTTCTTT. This sequence encodes CASSLGWGGTEAFF.

This clonotype came up many times. This rearrangement joins TRBV6-2 or TRBV6-3 to TRBJ2-1; 8 bases fit TRBD2. Germline V gene lookup returns CDR1 MNHEY and CDR2 SVGEGT. The junction had 10 bases not matched to a gene; V was cut back by 6 bases and J by 3 bases. The CDR3 extends over 16 amino acids. CDR3 DNA sequence: TGTGCCAGCAGGCCCGGGTCGGGACTAGTCTACAATGAGCAGTTCTTC. As protein: CASRPGSGLVYNEQFF.

This clonotype was seen a few times. The rearrangement uses TRBV27 and TRBJ2-1, with 8 bases that match TRBD2. Germline-derived CDR1 and CDR2 are MNHEY and SMNVEV (reference sequence). CDR3 length: 16 residues. V trimming: 10 bases; J trimming: 1 base; junction bases outside the gene matches: 12. As DNA, the CDR3 is TGTGCCACCTCATCATCCGGGACTAGTTCCTACAATGAGCAGTTCTTC. Its protein product is CATSSSGTSSYNEQFF.

This clonotype was recorded many times. Here the CDR3 DNA reads TGTGCCATCACCCGGACAGGGGAAGGCGCTGAAGCTTTCTTT. It codes for CAITRTGEGAEAFF. The V gene is TRBV10-3, the J gene TRBJ1-1; 9 positions match TRBD1. Trimming cost V 7 bases and J 6 bases; bases outside gene matches: 9. The CDR3 is made up of 14 amino acids. Germline CDR1 and CDR2: ENHRY and SYGVKD.

V is TRBV14 and J is TRBJ2-3; 11 bases match TRBD2. V lost 4 bases and J lost 0; bases outside the gene matches: 6. Germline CDR1 is SGHDN and CDR2 is FVKESK. The length of the CDR3 is 17 residues. CDR3 loop: CASSPLSGRASTDTQYF. The CDR3 DNA follows: TGTGCCAGCAGCCCCCTTAGCGGGAGGGCTAGCACAGATACGCAGTATTTT.

This clonotype was counted many times. V usage is TRBV29-1 and J usage is TRBJ2-1; TRBD2 aligns across 12 bases. The CDR3 totals 14 residues. Germline lookup yields CDR1 SQVTM and CDR2 ANQGSEA. Germline trimming cut 6 bases from V and 7 bases from J; bases unmatched to any gene: 7. The CDR3 region has the DNA TGCAGCGTCCGACTAGCGGGAGCCTGGAATGAGCAGTTCTTC. This sequence encodes CSVRLAGAWNEQFF.

This chain connects TRBV5-6 to TRBJ2-7; no definite D call. From germline, CDR1 is SGHDT and CDR2 YYEEEE. Trimming removed 3 bases from V and 3 bases from J, with 16 bases in between. The CDR3 is 15 amino acids. CDR3: CASSSRLIYIYEQYV. As DNA, the CDR3 is TGTGCCAGCAGCTCCCGACTCATTTACATCTACGAGCAGTACGTC.

This clonotype was seen more than once but under ten times. J is TRBJ2-7 and V is TRBV13, with 8 bases identical to TRBD1. The CDR3 covers 15 residues. Germline V gene lookup returns CDR1 PRHDT and CDR2 FYEKMQ (reference sequence). J gave up 4 bases and V 0 bases, and 5 bases lay outside the gene matches. Here the CDR3 DNA reads TGTGCCAGCAGCTTAGGCGGACAGGGTCTATACGAGCAGTACTTC. Protein: CASSLGGQGLYEQYF.

V usage is TRBV21-1 and J usage is TRBJ2-7; TRBD1, the D gene given by the table, was not confirmed from the DNA. TRBV21-1 constitutes a pseudogene. This CDR3 spans 19 amino acids. Here the CDR3 DNA reads TGTGCCAGCAGCAAGCTTAGTCTGGTTTCGACAGGGTCATCCAACGAGCAGTACGTC. Protein: CASSKLSLVSTGSSNEQYV.

Only a few counts were recorded for this clonotype. The rearrangement uses TRBV7-3 and TRBJ2-1; 13 nucleotides line up with TRBD2. The CDR3 is 15 residues long. Losses at the gene ends were 2 bases for V and 7 bases for J; bases not matched to a gene: 2. Germline-derived CDR1 and CDR2 are SGHTA and FQGTGA. This CDR3 is CASSLALAGGNEQFF. Written as DNA, the CDR3 is TGTGCCAGCAGCTTAGCACTAGCGGGAGGGAATGAGCAGTTCTTC.

The sample holds many counts of this clonotype. The V gene is TRBV6-2 or TRBV6-3, the J gene TRBJ2-5, with D tentatively TRBD2 (5 bases). The CDR3 extends over 16 amino acids. CDR1 is MNHEY, CDR2 SVGEGT, per germline. V was pared by 2 bases and J by 2 bases, with 15 bases between. In nucleotides, the CDR3 is TGTGCCAGCAGTTACCTCCCCAAGCGGAAACAAGAGACCCAGTACTTC. It codes for CASSYLPKRKQETQYF.

There are a few counts of this clonotype. This chain links TRBV4-1 with TRBJ2-2; the D call may be TRBD1 or TRBD2 (5 bases each). V lost 6 bases and J lost 7, with 9 bases in between. Germline V gene data show CDR1 as MGHRA and CDR2 as YSYEKL. The CDR3 sequence is 12 residues long. The CDR3 DNA follows: TGCGCCAGCAGTGGGACGGGCGGGGAGCTGTTTTTT. Translation: CASSGTGGELFF.

This clonotype appeared many times. The chain uses TRBV10-3 and TRBJ2-3, with TRBD2 matching 13 bases. The V gene end was trimmed by 7 bases and the J gene end by 3 bases; junction bases not matched to a gene: 4. The CDR3 is made up of 15 amino acids. From germline, CDR1 is ENHRY and CDR2 SYGVKD. CDR3 nucleotide sequence: TGTGCCATCAACTCACTAGCGGGAGGGACAGATACGCAGTATTTT. Residues: CAINSLAGGTDTQYF.

The chain links TRBV20-1 to TRBJ1-2, with a possible D match to TRBD1 (5 bases). V dropped 4 bases and J dropped 6 bases, with 12 bases sitting between them. Looked up from germline, CDR1 is DFQATT and CDR2 is SNEGSKA (reference sequence). CDR3 length: 12 residues. The CDR3 DNA follows: TGCAGTGCTAAACCGGGACGGCATGGCTACACCTTC. Translating it yields CSAKPGRHGYTF.

The V and J genes are TRBV5-1 and TRBJ2-1; D may match TRBD1 or TRBD2 (5 bases each). V was clipped by 0 bases and J by 0 bases, with 16 bases between them. This CDR3 contains 18 residues. Germline V gene sequence: CDR1 SGHRS, CDR2 YFSETQ. In DNA form, the CDR3 reads TGCGCCAGCAGCTTGGTGGCAGGGAGATCCTCCTCCTACAATGAGCAGTTCTTC. It is translated as CASSLVAGRSSSYNEQFF.

The chain joins TRBV7-9 to TRBJ2-2, with 8 bases matching TRBD2. Germline CDR1 is SEHNR and CDR2 is FQNEAQ (reference sequence). The CDR3 sequence is 15 residues long. After removal of 4 bases from V and 3 bases from J, the junction contained 4 bases not matched to a gene. In DNA, the CDR3 is TGTGCCAGCAGCTCGATAGCGGGGTACACCGGGGAGCTGTTTTTT. As protein: CASSSIAGYTGELFF.

This clonotype was counted ten times or more. The chain employs TRBV29-1 and TRBJ1-1, with D tentatively TRBD1 (5 bases). The CDR3 spans 10 residues. V lost 3 bases, J lost 8 bases, and 7 bases lay in between. In germline, CDR1 is SQVTM, CDR2 ANQGSEA. The CDR3 nucleotides are TGCAGCGTTGACAGGGAGGAAGCTTTCTTT. Encoded protein: CSVDREEAFF.

V and J are TRBV5-5 and TRBJ2-1, with 11 bases aligning to TRBD2. V shed 3 bases, J shed 4 bases, and the junction held 9 bases outside the gene matches. This CDR3 is built from 17 residues. The germline V gene encodes CDR1 SGHKS and CDR2 YYEKEE (reference sequence). The CDR3 loop reads CASSSVVAGGVYNEQFF. The CDR3 DNA reads as TGTGCCAGCAGCTCGGTAGTAGCGGGAGGGGTATACAATGAGCAGTTCTTC.

About this clonotype itself: Just one base apart from a much larger clone, this may be a read error. The chain carries TRBV20-1 and TRBJ1-5; tentatively, D is TRBD1 (6 bases). Germline V lookup: CDR1 DFQATT, CDR2 SNEGSKA (reference sequence). The CDR3 covers 13 residues. The germline V and J ends were trimmed by 8 bases and 4 bases, with 15 bases remaining between them. The CDR3 loop reads CSMRGGLNQPQHF. The CDR3 DNA follows: TGCAGTATGAGGGGGGGGTTGAATCAGCCCCAGCATTTT.

This chain uses TRBV28 with TRBJ1-2; D is perhaps TRBD1 (5 bases). Per germline, CDR1 MDHEN and CDR2 SYDVKM. CDR3 length: 14 amino acids. Between the trimmed V and J ends, which lost 6 bases and 4 bases, there was a span of 15 bases. CDR3 bases: TGTGCCAGCAGGGGAGGGGCGAGAATCTATGGCTACACCTTC. Encoded protein: CASRGGARIYGYTF.

This clonotype was observed many times. The V gene is TRBV27, the J gene TRBJ2-7; D unclear. Per the germline V gene, CDR1 is MNHEY and CDR2 is SMNVEV (reference sequence). V lost 1 base, J lost 0 bases, and 13 bases lay in between. This CDR3 contains 16 residues. The CDR3 spells CASSLFWGKSSYEQYF. For the CDR3, the DNA is TGTGCCAGCAGTTTATTCTGGGGAAAGAGCTCCTACGAGCAGTACTTC.

This clonotype was observed a few times. The rearrangement uses TRBV15 and TRBJ1-1; D might be TRBD1 (5 bases). CDR1 LNHNV and CDR2 YYDKDF come from the germline V gene (reference sequence). The CDR3 extends over 15 amino acids. Deletions cut 1 base from V and 4 bases from J, with 13 bases between. CDR3 nucleotide sequence: TGTGCCACCAGCAGAGGATGGGGGGGGGTCACTGAAGCTTTCTTT. This gives the protein CATSRGWGGVTEAFF.

This clonotype has more than one count but fewer than ten. This sequence joins TRBV6-1 and TRBJ2-1, with 14 bases matching TRBD2. The junction had 4 bases not matched to a gene; V was cut back by 0 bases and J by 3 bases. Germline V CDR1 and CDR2: MNHNS, SASEGT. This CDR3 has 18 residues. CDR3 DNA sequence: TGTGCCAGCAGTGAAGCGAGGACTAGCGGGAGGCTCTACAATGAGCAGTTCTTC. Translation: CASSEARTSGRLYNEQFF.

This clonotype was detected ten times or more. A read error may account for a junction end that differs from germline. The chain joins TRBV5-1 to TRBJ2-7; D may be TRBD1 (6 bases). The CDR3 loop spans 13 amino acids. The germline gives CDR1 SGHRS, CDR2 YFSETQ. CDR3 in DNA: TGTGCCAGCAGCTTAGGACAGTCCTACGAGCAGTACTTC. Its protein is CASSLGQSYEQYF.